Listed here are 30 T cell receptor beta chains from one sample, sequenced in a study of blood T cells in healthy people across ages (dated by TCRdb to about 2015). Libraries were built with 5' RACE. Instrument used: Illumina HiSeq 2500. The second PCR ran for roughly 7 to 11 cycles and used a J-beta primer mix along with a sample-barcoded 5' primer. Using fastp trimming at Q25 and MiXCR clonotype assembly, TCRdb reanalyzed the public sequencing data and kept in-frame beta chains. Rows merge per CDR3 protein into single entries with the most common DNA and genes. The sample yields 800,000 or so distinct CDR3 sequences; roughly 25% were counted once. Approximately 4% of the sample rests with the top ten. These same records also appear under a second study, on T cells of mothers and their children.

Source material: blood. Receptor source: a boy younger than 18 in good health.

This chain uses TRBV2 with TRBJ1-2; tentatively, D is TRBD1 (5 bases). This CDR3 has 20 residues. Trimming took off 2 bases at V and 3 bases at J, with 28 bases between the two ends. Per the germline V gene, CDR1 is SNHLY and CDR2 is FYNNEI. The CDR3 loop reads CASSESRRGGAGSSDYGYTF. The CDR3 DNA sequence: TGTGCCAGCAGTGAATCTCGGCGCGGGGGTGCGGGTAGCAGTGACTATGGCTACACCTTC. Drawing the rest from reference TRBV2 and TRBJ1-2, the complete variable domain is EPEVTQTPSHQVTQMGQEVILRCVPISNHLYFYWYRQILGQKVEFLVSFYNNEISEKSEIFDDQFSVERPDGSNFTLKIRSTKLEDSAMYFCASSESRRGGAGSSDYGYTFGSGTRLTVV.

The V and J genes are TRBV25-1 and TRBJ2-2; D possibly corresponds to TRBD1 (6 bases). Germline assignment: CDR1 MGHDK and CDR2 SYGVNS. V lost 2 bases, J lost 1 base, and 14 bases lay in between. The CDR3 is 17 amino acids. The CDR3 reads CASSEVWGQENTGELFF. In DNA, the CDR3 is TGTGCCAGCAGTGAAGTATGGGGGCAGGAGAACACCGGGGAGCTGTTTTTT.

V is TRBV18 and J is TRBJ2-7, with D uncertain. Germline V lookup: CDR1 KGHSH, CDR2 LQKENI. The V end was cut by 1 base, the J end by 2 bases, with 9 bases between. The CDR3 spans 14 residues. The CDR3 sequence is CASSPLGRAYEQYF. DNA of the CDR3: TGTGCCAGCTCACCACTCGGACGAGCCTACGAGCAGTACTTC.

This clonotype was found once. J is TRBJ2-2 and V is TRBV4-3; 14 nucleotides line up with TRBD2. The germline gives CDR1 LGHNA, CDR2 YSLEER. This CDR3 has 16 residues. V was pared by 1 base and J by 6 bases, with 1 base of the junction left unmatched. CDR3 nucleotide sequence: TGCGCCAGCAGCCAAGCGACTAGCGGGGGGGCCGGGGAGCTGTTTTTT. Translated: CASSQATSGGAGELFF.

The chain carries TRBV7-3 and TRBJ2-1; 9 bases agree with TRBD2. Trimming removed 3 bases from V and 3 bases from J; junction bases left unmatched: 0. CDR1 is SGHTA, CDR2 FQGTGA, per germline. The CDR3 length is 14 residues. CDR3 residues: CASSFSGSYNEQFF. The CDR3 DNA sequence: TGTGCCAGCAGCTTTAGCGGGAGCTACAATGAGCAGTTCTTC.

This clonotype was seen a few times. The chain has TRBV6-5 and TRBJ2-5; TRBD2 agrees at 13 bases. Germline CDR1 and CDR2: MNHEY and SVGAGI. The junction had 3 bases not matched to a gene; V was cut back by 4 bases and J by 4 bases. The CDR3 is 15 residues long. The CDR3 DNA sequence: TGTGCCAGCAGTTTGGGACTAGCGGGACCAGAGACCCAGTACTTC. It specifies CASSLGLAGPETQYF.

The chain is built from TRBV6-2 or TRBV6-3 and TRBJ1-4; tentatively, D is TRBD1 (5 bases). V lost 4 bases and J 0 bases, leaving 9 bases between the germline ends. Germline assignment: CDR1 MNHEY and CDR2 SVGEGT. This CDR3 contains 15 residues. The CDR3 DNA reads TGTGCCAGCAGTTCGAGACAGACAACTAATGAAAAACTGTTTTTT. Amino acids: CASSSRQTTNEKLFF.

Details on this clonotype: The germline gene is not matched at one end of the junction; a read error may be the cause. This chain connects TRBV27 to TRBJ2-5; 7 positions match TRBD1. Germline lookup yields CDR1 MNHEY and CDR2 SMNVEV (reference sequence). The CDR3 runs to 16 residues. The CDR3 region is CASSPKGQRYQETQYF. As DNA, the CDR3 is TGCGCCAGCAGTCCCAAGGGACAGAGATACCAAGAGACCCAGTACTTC.

This clonotype has a handful of counts. The chain links TRBV19 to TRBJ1-1; 11 bases match TRBD1. V shed 6 bases, J shed 1 base, and the junction held 1 base outside the gene matches. The CDR3 sequence is 14 residues long. The germline V gene encodes CDR1 LNHDA and CDR2 SQIVND (reference sequence). The CDR3: CASRGQGANTEAFF. In DNA, the CDR3 is TGTGCCAGTAGAGGACAGGGGGCGAACACTGAAGCTTTCTTT. Full variable domain (rest looked up from reference TRBV19 and TRBJ1-1): DGGITQSPKYLFRKEGQNVTLSCEQNLNHDAMYWYRQDPGQGLRLIYYSQIVNDFQKGDIAEGYSVSREKKESFPLTVTSAQKNPTAFYLCASRGQGANTEAFFGQGTRLTVV.

CDR3 in amino acids: CASSLRGTGPSGANVLTF. CDR3 in DNA: TGTGCCAGCAGCTTGCGTGGGACAGGACCCTCTGGGGCCAACGTCCTGACTTTC. The chain uses TRBV7-2 and TRBJ2-6, with 8 bases that match TRBD1. V dropped 3 bases and J dropped 0; count of bases not matched to a gene: 7. Germline V lookup: CDR1 SGHTA, CDR2 FQGNSA. The CDR3 length is 18 residues.

This clonotype was detected only a few times. This chain links TRBV6-5 with TRBJ2-5; 7 bases fit TRBD2. Gene TRBJ2-7 matches the end of the DNA better, so the J call may be wrong. CDR1 and CDR2 from the germline V gene are MNHEY and SVGAGI. The CDR3 has 13 amino acids. The CDR3 loop reads CASSYGTNDEQYF. CDR3 DNA: TGTGCCAGCAGTTATGGGACTAACGACGAGCAGTACTTC.

This clonotype was counted between two and nine times. The chain uses TRBV5-1 and TRBJ2-7; D is undetermined. CDR1 and CDR2 (germline): SGHRS, YFSETQ. The CDR3 is made up of 16 amino acids. Trimming stripped 4 bases from V and 0 bases from J, with 17 bases between. CDR3 in DNA: TGCGCCAGCAGCCCTAACAGCCGACCCATCTCCTACGAGCAGTACTTC. Amino acid sequence: CASSPNSRPISYEQYF.

The chain carries TRBV25-1 and TRBJ2-2, with D unclear. This CDR3 has 13 amino acids. The V end was cut by 2 bases, the J end by 7 bases, with 8 bases between. Germline V gene sequence: CDR1 MGHDK, CDR2 SYGVNS. The DNA for the CDR3 is TGTGCCAGCAGTGAACCCAACGGCGGGGAGCTGTTTTTT. Amino acid sequence: CASSEPNGGELFF.

The chain couples TRBV15 to TRBJ2-4; 8 bases map to TRBD2. This CDR3 comprises 15 residues. The germline V gene has CDR1 LNHNV and CDR2 YYDKDF (reference sequence). J lost 6 bases, V lost 5 bases, and 9 bases had no gene match. The DNA of the CDR3 is TGTGCCACCAGCCCCTCCGGGGGGGTTGGAAACATTCAGTACTTC. Translation: CATSPSGGVGNIQYF.

This chain uses TRBV6-6 with TRBJ2-5; possible D gene TRBD1, 6 bases. Germline V gene data show CDR1 as MNHNY and CDR2 as SVGAGI (reference sequence). This CDR3 has 14 amino acids. V was trimmed by 6 bases and J by 4 bases, leaving 15 bases between them. As DNA, the CDR3 is TGTGCCAGCAGAACTCCAGGGGCGGGAGAGACCCAGTACTTC. Its protein is CASRTPGAGETQYF.

Many counts were recorded for this clonotype. The V and J genes are TRBV20-1 and TRBJ2-6; no clear D. CDR1 is DFQATT, CDR2 SNEGSKA, per germline (reference sequence). The length of the CDR3 is 13 residues. Trimming pared 3 bases from V and 0 bases from J, leaving 3 bases between. CDR3 DNA: TGCAGTGCTAGGGACTCTGGGGCCAACGTCCTGACTTTC. Its translation is CSARDSGANVLTF.

This clonotype was seen more than once but under ten times. J is TRBJ2-1 and V is TRBV11-3; D may be TRBD2 (6 bases). The germline V and J ends were trimmed by 0 bases and 4 bases, with 13 bases remaining between them. CDR3 size: 16 residues. The germline CDR1 and CDR2 sequences are SGHNT and YENEEA. CDR3 nucleotide sequence: TGTGCCAGCAGCTTAGACGGGCGGGGAAATTACAATGAGCAGTTCTTC. It specifies CASSLDGRGNYNEQFF. Full variable domain (rest looked up from reference TRBV11-3 and TRBJ2-1): EAGVVQSPRYKIIEKKQPVAFWCNPISGHNTLYWYLQNLGQGPELLIRYENEEAVDDSQLPKDRFSAERLKGVDSTLKIQPAELGDSAVYLCASSLDGRGNYNEQFFGPGTRLTVL.

This rearrangement joins TRBV24-1 to TRBJ2-1, with 9 bases that match TRBD1. CDR3 length equals 15 residues. V shed 4 bases and J 12 bases; nucleotides not matched to a gene: 12. Looked up from germline, CDR1 is KGHDR and CDR2 is SFDVKD. The CDR3 loop is CATSDEDRGIYGQFF. CDR3 DNA sequence: TGTGCCACCAGTGACGAGGACAGGGGAATATATGGGCAGTTCTTC.

This clonotype occurred once. The junction shows a germline mismatch at one end, possibly a read error. This chain links TRBV27 with TRBJ2-5; D is uncertain. Judging by the DNA end, TRBJ2-7 fits better; the J call may be wrong. The germline CDR1 and CDR2 sequences are MNHEY and SMNVEV (reference sequence). This CDR3 has 13 residues. The CDR3 is CACSLLVNYEQYF. In DNA form, the CDR3 reads TGTGCCTGCAGTTTATTGGTCAACTACGAGCAGTACTTC.

The chain joins TRBV5-1 to TRBJ2-5; 9 bases agree with TRBD2. V gave up 4 bases and J gave up 5 bases; unmatched junction bases: 12. The CDR3 covers 16 residues. Germline V CDR1 and CDR2: SGHRS, YFSETQ. CDR3 protein: CASSRQGGRALETQYF. The CDR3 nucleotides read TGCGCCAGCAGCCGACAGGGCGGGAGGGCCCTTGAGACCCAGTACTTC.

The rearrangement joins TRBV9 to TRBJ2-5; 8 bases agree with TRBD2. The J call may be faulty, since TRBJ2-1 better matches the DNA end. CDR1 is SGDLS and CDR2 is YYNGEE in the germline V gene. This CDR3 has 14 residues. CDR3 loop: CATSPGLGSHEQFF. The CDR3 nucleotides are TGTGCCACTAGCCCGGGACTAGGGTCTCATGAGCAGTTCTTC.

This clonotype was observed a handful of times. This chain connects TRBV5-6 to TRBJ2-1; a possible D gene is TRBD1 (5 bases). The J call may be incorrect, as the DNA end agrees better with TRBJ2-7. This CDR3 region has 14 residues. Germline loops: CDR1 SGHDT, CDR2 YYEEEE. The CDR3: CASSLQQASYEQYF. The CDR3 DNA follows: TGTGCCAGCAGCTTGCAACAGGCCTCCTACGAGCAGTACTTC.

The rearrangement uses TRBV7-3 and TRBJ2-5; perhaps TRBD2 as D (6 bases). This CDR3 region has 13 residues. CDR1 SGHTA and CDR2 FQGTGA come from the germline V gene. V lost 5 bases and J 2 bases, leaving 9 bases between the germline ends. In DNA form, the CDR3 reads TGTGCCAGCAGCACTAGCCGTCAAGAGACCCAGTACTTC. This gives the protein CASSTSRQETQYF.

The rearrangement links TRBV2 to TRBJ1-1, with D unresolved. The V end lost 4 bases, the J end lost 3 bases, and 6 bases lay between the germline ends. Per the germline V gene, CDR1 is SNHLY and CDR2 is FYNNEI. CDR3 length: 12 amino acids. The CDR3 sequence: CASSVGYTEAFF. DNA for the CDR3: TGTGCCAGCAGTGTTGGGTACACTGAAGCTTTCTTT.

The CDR3 bases are TGCGCCAGCAGCTTGAACGGGGCTCCCTACGAGCAGTACTTC. Protein product: CASSLNGAPYEQYF. V and J are TRBV5-1 and TRBJ2-7; D could derive from TRBD1 or TRBD2 (5 bases each). CDR1 is SGHRS, CDR2 YFSETQ, per germline. V shed 1 base and J shed 2 bases, with 10 bases lying between them. This CDR3 comprises 14 residues.

This clonotype has a handful of counts. This rearrangement joins TRBV7-8 to TRBJ2-7, with D unresolved. V lost 4 bases, J lost 1 base, and 11 bases lay in between. The CDR3 runs 14 residues. Per the germline V gene, CDR1 is SGHVS and CDR2 is FQNEAQ. Here the CDR3 reads CASSWADGSYEQYF. The CDR3 nucleotides read TGTGCCAGCAGCTGGGCGGACGGATCCTACGAGCAGTACTTC.

This clonotype occurred many times. The chain has TRBV7-9 and TRBJ1-4; D ambiguous. The V and J ends lost 1 base and 7 bases respectively, with 1 base between them. The CDR3 has 11 residues. The germline CDR1 and CDR2 sequences are SEHNR and FQNEAQ (reference sequence). The CDR3: CASSLVEKLFF. The CDR3 bases are TGTGCCAGCAGCTTAGTTGAAAAACTGTTTTTT. The full variable domain, in which reference TRBV7-9 and TRBJ1-4 provide the parts outside the CDR3, is DTGVSQNPRHKITKRGQNVTFRCDPISEHNRLYWYRQTLGQGPEFLTYFQNEAQLEKSRLLSDRFSAERPKGSFSTLEIQRTEQGDSAMYLCASSLVEKLFFGSGTQLSVL.

This clonotype has a handful of counts. This chain uses TRBV7-2 with TRBJ2-7; D may correspond to TRBD1 or TRBD2 (5 bases each). V lost 4 bases, J lost 12 bases, and 19 bases lay in between. The CDR3 spans 13 residues. CDR1 is SGHTA, CDR2 FQGNSA, per germline. In DNA form, the CDR3 reads TGTGCCAGCAGCTCCCCCGGGACCCAGGCCAGGTACTTC. Translated, it gives CASSSPGTQARYF.

The table lists this clonotype with a few counts. The J gene is TRBJ2-1, the V gene TRBV7-2; D is undetermined. Germline V gene data show CDR1 as SGHTA and CDR2 as FQGNSA. Trimming left V 6 bases short and J 8 bases short, with 17 bases between. This CDR3 comprises 14 residues. CDR3 coding DNA: TGTGCCAGCAGATCCACCTTCGAGGCCCATGAGCAGTTCTTC. Its translation: CASRSTFEAHEQFF.

This clonotype was counted only a few times. This rearrangement joins TRBV27 to TRBJ2-1, with D perhaps matching TRBD1 (6 bases). The germline CDR1 and CDR2 sequences are MNHEY and SMNVEV (reference sequence). V lost 3 bases to trimming and J lost 4 bases, with 16 bases between them. The CDR3 is 16 residues long. The CDR3 sequence is CASSLGEQGWYNEQFF. Written as DNA, the CDR3 is TGTGCCAGCAGTTTGGGAGAACAGGGTTGGTACAATGAGCAGTTCTTC.